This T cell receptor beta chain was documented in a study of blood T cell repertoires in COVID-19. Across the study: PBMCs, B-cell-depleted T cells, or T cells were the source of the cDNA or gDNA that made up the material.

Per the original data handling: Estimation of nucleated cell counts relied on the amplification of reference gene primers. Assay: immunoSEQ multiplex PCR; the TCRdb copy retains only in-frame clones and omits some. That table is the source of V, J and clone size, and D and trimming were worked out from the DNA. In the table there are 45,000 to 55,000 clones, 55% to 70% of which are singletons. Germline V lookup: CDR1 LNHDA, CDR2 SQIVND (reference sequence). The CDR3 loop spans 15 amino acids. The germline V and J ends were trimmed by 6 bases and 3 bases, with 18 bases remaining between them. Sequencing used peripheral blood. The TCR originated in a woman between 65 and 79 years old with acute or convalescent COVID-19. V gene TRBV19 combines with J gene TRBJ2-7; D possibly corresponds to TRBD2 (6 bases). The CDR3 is CASSEDGRQGYEQYF. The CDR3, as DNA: TGTGCCAGTAGCGAGGATGGGAGGCAGGGCTACGAGCAGTACTTC. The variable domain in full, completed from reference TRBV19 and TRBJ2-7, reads DGGITQSPKYLFRKEGQNVTLSCEQNLNHDAMYWYRQDPGQGLRLIYYSQIVNDFQKGDIAEGYSVSREKKESFPLTVTSAQKNPTAFYLCASSEDGRQGYEQYFGPGTRLTVT.